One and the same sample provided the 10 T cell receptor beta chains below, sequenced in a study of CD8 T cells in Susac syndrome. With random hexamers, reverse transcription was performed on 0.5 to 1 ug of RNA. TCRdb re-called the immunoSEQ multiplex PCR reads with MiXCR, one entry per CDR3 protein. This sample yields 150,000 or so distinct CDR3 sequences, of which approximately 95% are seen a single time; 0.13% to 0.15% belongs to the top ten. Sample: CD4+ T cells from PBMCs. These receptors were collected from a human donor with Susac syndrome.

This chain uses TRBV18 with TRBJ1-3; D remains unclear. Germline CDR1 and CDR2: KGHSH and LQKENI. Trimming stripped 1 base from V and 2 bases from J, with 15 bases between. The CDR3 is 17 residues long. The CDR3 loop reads CASSPQRTDLTGNTIYF. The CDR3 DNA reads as TGTGCCAGCTCACCACAACGCACAGACCTGACTGGAAACACCATATATTTT.

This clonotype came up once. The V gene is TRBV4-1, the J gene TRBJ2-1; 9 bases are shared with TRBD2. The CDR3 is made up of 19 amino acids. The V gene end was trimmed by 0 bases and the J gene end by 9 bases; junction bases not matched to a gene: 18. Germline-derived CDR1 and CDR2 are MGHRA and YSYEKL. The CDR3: CASSQEWGVTSGRFSEQFF. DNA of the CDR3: TGCGCCAGCAGCCAAGAGTGGGGAGTGACTAGCGGCAGGTTTAGTGAGCAGTTCTTC.

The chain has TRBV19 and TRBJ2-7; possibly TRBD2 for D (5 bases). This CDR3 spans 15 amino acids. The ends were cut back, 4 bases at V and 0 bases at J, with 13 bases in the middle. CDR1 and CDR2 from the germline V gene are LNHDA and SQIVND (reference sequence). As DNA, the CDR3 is TGTGCCAGTAGTACCGGGATCACGAGCTCCTACGAGCAGTACTTC. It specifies CASSTGITSSYEQYF.

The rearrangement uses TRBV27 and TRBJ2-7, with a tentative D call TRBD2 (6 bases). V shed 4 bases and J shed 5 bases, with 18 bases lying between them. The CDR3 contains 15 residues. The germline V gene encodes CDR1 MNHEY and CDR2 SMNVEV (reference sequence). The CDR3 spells CASSSSQRGGDEQYF. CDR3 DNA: TGTGCCAGCAGTTCATCCCAACGAGGAGGGGACGAGCAGTACTTC.

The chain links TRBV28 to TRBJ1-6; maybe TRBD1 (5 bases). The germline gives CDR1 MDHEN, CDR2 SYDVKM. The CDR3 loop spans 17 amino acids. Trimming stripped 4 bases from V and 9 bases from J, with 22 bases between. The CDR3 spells CASSSLGASLQTSPLHF. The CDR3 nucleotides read TGTGCCAGCAGTTCCCTCGGGGCCAGTCTTCAGACTTCACCCCTCCACTTT. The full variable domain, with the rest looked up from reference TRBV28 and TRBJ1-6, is DVKVTQSSRYLVKRTGEKVFLECVQDMDHENMFWYRQDPGLGLRLIYFSYDVKMKEKGDIPEGYSVSREKKERFSLILESASTNQTSMYLCASSSLGASLQTSPLHFGNGTRLTVT.

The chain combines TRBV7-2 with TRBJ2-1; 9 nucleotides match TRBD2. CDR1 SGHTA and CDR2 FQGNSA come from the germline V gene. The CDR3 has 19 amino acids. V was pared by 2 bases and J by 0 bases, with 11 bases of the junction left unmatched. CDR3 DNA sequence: TGTGCCAGCAGCTTATTCCCCCTGCGGGAGGGCCTCTCCTACAATGAGCAGTTCTTC. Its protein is CASSLFPLREGLSYNEQFF.

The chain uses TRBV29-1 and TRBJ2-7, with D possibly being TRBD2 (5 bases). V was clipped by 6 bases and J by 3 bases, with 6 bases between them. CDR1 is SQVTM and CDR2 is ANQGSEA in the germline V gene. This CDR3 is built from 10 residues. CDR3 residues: CSVGDYEQYF. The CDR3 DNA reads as TGCAGCGTCGGGGACTACGAGCAGTACTTC.

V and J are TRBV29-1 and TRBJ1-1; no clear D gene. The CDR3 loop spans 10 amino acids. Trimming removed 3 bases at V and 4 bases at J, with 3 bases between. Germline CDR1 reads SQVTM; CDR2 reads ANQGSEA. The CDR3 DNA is TGCAGCGTTGAGAGCACTGAAGCTTTCTTT. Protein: CSVESTEAFF.

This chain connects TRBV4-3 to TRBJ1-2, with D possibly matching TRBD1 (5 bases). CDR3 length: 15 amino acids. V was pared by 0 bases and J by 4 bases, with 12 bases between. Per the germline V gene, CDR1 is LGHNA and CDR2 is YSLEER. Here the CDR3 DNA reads TGCGCCAGCAGCCAAGATCGGGGGGATACCTATGGCTACACCTTC. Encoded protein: CASSQDRGDTYGYTF.

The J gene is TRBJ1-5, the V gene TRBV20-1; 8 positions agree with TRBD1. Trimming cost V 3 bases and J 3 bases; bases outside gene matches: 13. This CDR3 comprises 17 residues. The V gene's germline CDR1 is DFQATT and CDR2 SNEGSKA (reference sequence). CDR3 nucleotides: TGCAGTGCTAGGGTTACCGGGACAGGAGTCCTCAATCAGCCCCAGCATTTT. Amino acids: CSARVTGTGVLNQPQHF.